One and the same sample provided the 12 T cell receptor beta chains below, sequenced in a study of shared clonotypes between healthy human individuals. Using immunoSEQ multiplex PCR, the repertoire was profiled, and TCRdb retains in-frame clones only, with some absent. In the table there are around 2.5 million clones, roughly 93% of which are singletons. Sequenced: naive CD4+ T cells from PBMCs. Subset of the sample: CD45RA+ positively selected. These receptors were taken from a man aged 18 to 29 in good health. Some clones in this sample may be carry-over from other donors' samples.

The rearrangement links TRBV7-2 to TRBJ1-1, with TRBD1 matching over 7 bases. Germline-derived CDR1 and CDR2 are SGHTA and FQGNSA. This CDR3 spans 14 amino acids. Trimming removed 4 bases from V and 5 bases from J; junction bases left unmatched: 7. CDR3 nucleotides: TGTGCCAGCAGCTCCGGGACAGTCCTTACTGAAGCTTTCTTT. It yields the protein CASSSGTVLTEAFF.

The chain joins TRBV7-9 to TRBJ2-1, with a tentative D call TRBD1 (6 bases). CDR3 length equals 15 residues. From germline, CDR1 is SEHNR and CDR2 FQNEAQ (reference sequence). With 4 bases removed from V and 2 bases from J, the gap between germline ends came to 12 bases. The CDR3 sequence is CASSSQGYPYNEQFF. In nucleotides, the CDR3 is TGTGCCAGCAGCTCACAGGGTTACCCCTACAATGAGCAGTTCTTC.

This chain joins TRBV5-1 and TRBJ2-2, with 12 bases that match TRBD2. CDR3 length: 19 amino acids. V was pared by 2 bases and J by 5 bases, with 13 bases of the junction left unmatched. Germline V gives CDR1 SGHRS, CDR2 YFSETQ. CDR3 residues: CASSFKTTSGRSWTGELFF. The CDR3 nucleotides read TGCGCCAGCAGCTTTAAAACGACTAGCGGGAGATCGTGGACCGGGGAGCTGTTTTTT.

This rearrangement joins TRBV4-1 to TRBJ1-6; 8 bases agree with TRBD1. Germline assignment: CDR1 MGHRA and CDR2 YSYEKL. Trimming took 0 bases from V and 13 from J; bases not matched to a gene: 20. The CDR3 is 19 amino acids. This CDR3 reads CASSQDYLKRTGLRGPLHF. In DNA form, the CDR3 reads TGCGCCAGCAGCCAAGATTATTTAAAGAGGACAGGGCTACGGGGGCCCCTCCACTTT.

The J gene is TRBJ2-2, the V gene TRBV15; 9 nucleotides agree with TRBD2. Germline V gives CDR1 LNHNV, CDR2 YYDKDF (reference sequence). The V segment lost 2 bases and the J segment 4 bases; nucleotides outside the gene matches: 8. This CDR3 spans 17 amino acids. Here the CDR3 reads CATSRLALAGITGELFF. CDR3 sequence (DNA): TGTGCCACCAGCAGATTGGCCCTAGCGGGAATCACCGGGGAGCTGTTTTTT.

Comment on this clone: Distinct nucleotide sequences in the sample also encode this CDR3. The chain is built from TRBV5-1 and TRBJ1-5; 9 bases match TRBD1. After removal of 0 bases from V and 4 bases from J, the junction contained 2 bases not matched to a gene. This CDR3 has 15 amino acids. Germline V lookup: CDR1 SGHRS, CDR2 YFSETQ. CDR3 amino acids: CASSLAGQGNQPQHF. The CDR3 DNA reads as TGCGCCAGCAGCTTGGCTGGACAGGGGAATCAGCCCCAGCATTTT.

The chain employs TRBV28 and TRBJ2-5, with 8 bases that match TRBD1. The V gene's germline CDR1 is MDHEN and CDR2 SYDVKM. This CDR3 contains 15 residues. V gave up 6 bases and J gave up 4 bases; unmatched junction bases: 10. CDR3 in DNA: TGTGCCAGCAGAGTTTTGGACAGGGCCATAGAGACCCAGTACTTC. Its protein product is CASRVLDRAIETQYF.

This rearrangement joins TRBV11-2 to TRBJ1-3; weak D call: TRBD1 (5 bases). Trimming left V 6 bases short and J 3 bases short, with 24 bases between. In germline, CDR1 is SGHAT, CDR2 FQNNGV. The CDR3 runs 18 residues. CDR3 amino acids: CASSTKRGGGLLGNTIYF. CDR3 nucleotides: TGTGCCAGCAGTACTAAACGGGGCGGGGGTCTACTTGGAAACACCATATATTTT.

About this clone itself: Other DNA sequences in the same sample also yield this CDR3. This chain connects TRBV7-9 to TRBJ2-7; perhaps TRBD1 as D (5 bases). Trimming took off 10 bases at V and 4 bases at J, with 17 bases between the two ends. This CDR3 has 13 amino acids. Per the germline V gene, CDR1 is SEHNR and CDR2 is FQNEAQ (reference sequence). CDR3 sequence reads: CATGQSSGYEQYF. CDR3 coding DNA: TGTGCCACCGGACAATCCTCTGGTTACGAGCAGTACTTC.

The J gene is TRBJ1-5, the V gene TRBV6-6; D ambiguous. Germline-derived CDR1 and CDR2 are MNHNY and SVGAGI (reference sequence). The length of the CDR3 is 15 residues. Trimming left V 7 bases short and J 0 bases short, with 13 bases between. As DNA, the CDR3 is TGTGCCAGCACCCAGGAGGTTTATAGCAATCAGCCCCAGCATTTT. It translates to CASTQEVYSNQPQHF.

A remark on this clone: Other DNA sequences within the sample encode an identical CDR3. The chain couples TRBV2 to TRBJ1-5, with D tentatively TRBD1 (5 bases). Germline V CDR1 and CDR2: SNHLY, FYNNEI. Trimming stripped 11 bases from V and 1 base from J, with 12 bases between. CDR3 length: 13 residues. The CDR3 is CASMGDSNQPQHF. DNA for the CDR3: TGTGCCTCTATGGGGGACAGCAATCAGCCCCAGCATTTT.

The chain carries TRBV9 and TRBJ1-1; possible D gene TRBD1, 5 bases. The CDR3 has 15 amino acids. Trimming took off 0 bases at V and 3 bases at J, with 12 bases between the two ends. The germline CDR1 and CDR2 sequences are SGDLS and YYNGEE. CDR3 in DNA: TGTGCCAGCAGCGTAGAGGCGCAAGGGGACACTGAAGCTTTCTTT. Protein product: CASSVEAQGDTEAFF.